This TCR beta chain was sequenced in a study of response to subunit inactivated influenza vaccine. TCRdb called the RT-PCR reads again in MiXCR, with one record for every CDR3 protein. The profile covers more than 700,000 distinct CDR3 sequences, with 21% appearing a single time and 10% taken by the ten largest. To note about this clonotype: Its matching antigen is unknown.

Study conclusions and caveats: The study's authors posited that every seasonal influenza vaccination enlists few new T cells.

This CDR3 comprises 12 residues. Germline loops: CDR1 MNHEY, CDR2 SVGEGT. V was clipped by 5 bases and J by 3 bases, with 8 bases between them. The rearrangement links TRBV6-2 or TRBV6-3 to TRBJ2-7; D gene uncertain. This specimen was PBMCs from blood, taken around 5 days after vaccination. The receptor was isolated from a man in his fifties who received an inactivated influenza vaccine. In DNA, the CDR3 is TGTGCCAGCAGTCGGCTAATCTACGAGCAGTACTTC. As protein: CASSRLIYEQYF.